The 7 T cell receptor beta chains below were found in one sample sequenced in a study of Graves' ophthalmopathy and Graves' hyperthyroidism. Using RNA transcripts, the TCR beta CDR3 regions were amplified. An opening RT-PCR round employed HTBI primers and preceded a second-round multiplex PCR. TCRdb independently ran MiXCR on the multiplex PCR reads; one entry per CDR3 protein. The table lists over a million distinct CDR3 sequences, about two fifths of them singletons. Input material: peripheral blood or thyroid tissue (not recorded which). These receptors all come from an adult man with Graves' hyperthyroidism.

CDR3 sequence (DNA): TGCAGCGTTGAAGAGGGACAGCGGAACTATGGCTACACCTTC. As protein: CSVEEGQRNYGYTF. This chain joins TRBV29-1 and TRBJ1-2, with TRBD1 identical over 7 bases. Germline CDR1 reads SQVTM; CDR2 reads ANQGSEA. V shed 0 bases and J 2 bases; nucleotides not matched to a gene: 3. The CDR3 loop spans 14 amino acids.

V usage is TRBV19 and J usage is TRBJ1-4; D may be TRBD1 (6 bases). CDR3 length: 19 amino acids. CDR1 LNHDA and CDR2 SQIVND come from the germline V gene (reference sequence). V lost 5 bases, J lost 0 bases, and 22 bases lay in between. The CDR3 DNA follows: TGTGCCAGTAGTCCATCGACTGGGGGCTTCTATACAACTAATGAAAAACTGTTTTTT. Translating it yields CASSPSTGGFYTTNEKLFF.

CDR3 bases: TGTGCCAGCAGCCGTGGACAGGGCTACACCTTC. Translated: CASSRGQGYTF. This sequence joins TRBV12-3 or TRBV12-4 and TRBJ1-2; a possible D gene is TRBD1 (6 bases). The CDR3 spans 11 residues. The V end was cut by 6 bases, the J end by 8 bases, with 10 bases between.

V gene TRBV4-3 combines with J gene TRBJ1-2, with TRBD1 matching 7 bases. Germline trimming cut 0 bases from V and 6 bases from J; bases unmatched to any gene: 10. The CDR3 length is 16 residues. Germline values: CDR1 LGHNA, CDR2 YSLEER. The CDR3 coding sequence is TGCGCCAGCAGCCAAGACTCCGACAGGGAGTTTAATGGCTACACCTTC. Translated, it gives CASSQDSDREFNGYTF.

This rearrangement joins TRBV20-1 to TRBJ2-7; 9 nucleotides align to TRBD2. Germline trimming cut 1 base from V and 2 bases from J; bases unmatched to any gene: 6. This CDR3 is built from 15 residues. CDR1 is DFQATT and CDR2 is SNEGSKA in the germline V gene (reference sequence). The CDR3 loop is CSARGAAGGPYEQYF. Written as DNA, the CDR3 is TGCAGTGCTAGAGGGGCGGCGGGGGGGCCCTACGAGCAGTACTTC.

The chain employs TRBV20-1 and TRBJ1-3, with a weak D call TRBD1 (5 bases). V lost 6 bases and J 0 bases, leaving 18 bases between the germline ends. The CDR3 has 16 amino acids. CDR1 and CDR2 from the germline V gene are DFQATT and SNEGSKA (reference sequence). CDR3 coding DNA: TGCAGTGCCCGACCCTTGGGGGGATACTCTGGAAACACCATATATTTT. Residues: CSARPLGGYSGNTIYF.

This clonotype has at least ten counts. The chain is built from TRBV10-3 and TRBJ2-7; the match to TRBD1 covers 8 bases. CDR1 is ENHRY and CDR2 is SYGVKD in the germline V gene. V dropped 7 bases and J dropped 1; count of bases not matched to a gene: 3. The CDR3 runs 13 residues. CDR3 amino acids: CAITQGESYEQYF. The CDR3 region has the DNA TGTGCCATCACACAGGGGGAGTCCTACGAGCAGTACTTC.